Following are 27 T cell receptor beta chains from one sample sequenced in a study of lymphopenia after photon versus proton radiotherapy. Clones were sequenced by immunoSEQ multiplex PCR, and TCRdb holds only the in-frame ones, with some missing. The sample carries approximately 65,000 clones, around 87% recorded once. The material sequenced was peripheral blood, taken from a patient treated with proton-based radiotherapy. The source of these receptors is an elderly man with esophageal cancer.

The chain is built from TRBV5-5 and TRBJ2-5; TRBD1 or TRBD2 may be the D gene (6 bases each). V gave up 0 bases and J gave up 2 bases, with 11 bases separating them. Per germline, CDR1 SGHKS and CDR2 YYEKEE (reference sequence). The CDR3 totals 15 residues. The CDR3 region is CASSLGGGQQETQYF. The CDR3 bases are TGTGCCAGCAGCTTGGGTGGGGGGCAACAAGAGACCCAGTACTTC.

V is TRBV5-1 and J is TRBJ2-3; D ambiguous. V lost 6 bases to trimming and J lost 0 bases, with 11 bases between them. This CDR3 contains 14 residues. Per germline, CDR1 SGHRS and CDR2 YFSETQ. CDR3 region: CASTSTTSTDTQYF. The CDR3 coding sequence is TGCGCCAGCACCTCCACCACTAGCACAGATACGCAGTATTTT.

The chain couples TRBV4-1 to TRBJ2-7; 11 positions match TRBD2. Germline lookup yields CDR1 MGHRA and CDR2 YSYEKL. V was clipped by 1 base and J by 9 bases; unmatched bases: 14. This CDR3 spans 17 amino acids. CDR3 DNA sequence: TGCGCCAGCAGCCAAGGGGTAGCGGGAGGGGCTTCCACGGCGCAGTACTTC. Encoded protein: CASSQGVAGGASTAQYF.

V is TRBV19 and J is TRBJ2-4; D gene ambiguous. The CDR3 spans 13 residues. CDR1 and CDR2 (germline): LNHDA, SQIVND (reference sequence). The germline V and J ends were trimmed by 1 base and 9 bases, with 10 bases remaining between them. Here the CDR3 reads CASSIVPIGIQYF. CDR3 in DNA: TGTGCCAGTAGTATAGTTCCGATCGGCATTCAGTACTTC.

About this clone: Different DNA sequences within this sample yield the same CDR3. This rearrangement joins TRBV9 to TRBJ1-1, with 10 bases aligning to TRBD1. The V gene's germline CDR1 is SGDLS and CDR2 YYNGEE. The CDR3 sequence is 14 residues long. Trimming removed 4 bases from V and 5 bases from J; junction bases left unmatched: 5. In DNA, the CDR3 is TGTGCCAGCAGCCCCCGGACAGGGGGAACTGAAGCTTTCTTT. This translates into CASSPRTGGTEAFF.

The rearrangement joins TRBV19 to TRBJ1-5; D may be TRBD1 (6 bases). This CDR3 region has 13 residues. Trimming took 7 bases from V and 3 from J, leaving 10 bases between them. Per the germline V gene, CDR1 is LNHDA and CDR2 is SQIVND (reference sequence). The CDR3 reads CASMAGDNQPQHF. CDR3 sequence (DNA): TGTGCCAGTATGGCAGGGGACAATCAGCCCCAGCATTTT.

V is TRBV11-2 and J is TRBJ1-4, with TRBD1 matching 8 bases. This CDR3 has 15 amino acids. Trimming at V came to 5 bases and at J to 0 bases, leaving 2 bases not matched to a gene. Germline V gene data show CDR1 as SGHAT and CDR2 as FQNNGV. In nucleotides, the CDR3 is TGTGCCAGCAGCGCGACAGGGGCAACTAATGAAAAACTGTTTTTT. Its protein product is CASSATGATNEKLFF.

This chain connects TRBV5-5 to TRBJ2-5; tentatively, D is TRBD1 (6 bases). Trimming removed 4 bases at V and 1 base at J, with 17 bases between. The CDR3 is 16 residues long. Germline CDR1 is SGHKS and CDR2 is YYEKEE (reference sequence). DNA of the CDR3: TGTGCCAGCAGCCTCTTGCGACAGGCTATCCAAGAGACCCAGTACTTC. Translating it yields CASSLLRQAIQETQYF.

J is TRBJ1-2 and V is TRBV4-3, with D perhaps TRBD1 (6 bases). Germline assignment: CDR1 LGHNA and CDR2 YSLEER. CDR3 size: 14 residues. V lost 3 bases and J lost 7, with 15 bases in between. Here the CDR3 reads CASSHRTGMGGYTF. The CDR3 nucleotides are TGCGCCAGCAGCCACCGAACAGGGATGGGTGGCTACACCTTC.

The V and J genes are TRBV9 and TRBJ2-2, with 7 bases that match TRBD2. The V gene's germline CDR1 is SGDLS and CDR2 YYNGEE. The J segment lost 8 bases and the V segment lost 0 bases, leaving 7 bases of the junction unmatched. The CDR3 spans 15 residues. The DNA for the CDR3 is TGTGCCAGCAGCGTAGAGACTAGCTCCCCGGGGGAGCTGTTTTTT. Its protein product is CASSVETSSPGELFF.

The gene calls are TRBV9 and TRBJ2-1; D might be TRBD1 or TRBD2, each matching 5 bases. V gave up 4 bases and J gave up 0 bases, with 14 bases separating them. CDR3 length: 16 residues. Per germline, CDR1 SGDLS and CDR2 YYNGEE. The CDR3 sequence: CASSKPRETSYNEQFF. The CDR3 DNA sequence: TGTGCCAGCAGCAAACCCAGGGAGACCTCCTACAATGAGCAGTTCTTC.

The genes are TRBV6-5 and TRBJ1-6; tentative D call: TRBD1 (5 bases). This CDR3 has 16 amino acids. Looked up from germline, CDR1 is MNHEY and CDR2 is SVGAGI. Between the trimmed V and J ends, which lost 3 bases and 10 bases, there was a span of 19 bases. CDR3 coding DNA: TGTGCCAGCAGTTATTCCTTTAACTCCAGGGCCTCACCCCTCCACTTT. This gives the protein CASSYSFNSRASPLHF.

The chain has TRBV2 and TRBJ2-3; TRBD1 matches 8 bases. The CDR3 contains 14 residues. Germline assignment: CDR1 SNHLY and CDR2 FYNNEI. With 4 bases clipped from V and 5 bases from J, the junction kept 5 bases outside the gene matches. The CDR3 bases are TGTGCCAGCAGTGTTCGCAGGGGGCGAGATACGCAGTATTTT. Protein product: CASSVRRGRDTQYF.

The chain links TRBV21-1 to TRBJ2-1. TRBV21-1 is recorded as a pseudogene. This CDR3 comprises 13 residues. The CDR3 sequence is CASSKVSSAEQFF. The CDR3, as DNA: TGTGCCAGCAGCAAAGTCAGTTCGGCTGAGCAGTTCTTC.

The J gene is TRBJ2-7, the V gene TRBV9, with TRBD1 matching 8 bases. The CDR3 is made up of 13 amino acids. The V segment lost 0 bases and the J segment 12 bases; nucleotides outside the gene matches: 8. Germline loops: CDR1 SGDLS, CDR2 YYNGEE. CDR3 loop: CASSVGGWTGWYF. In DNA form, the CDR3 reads TGTGCCAGCAGCGTAGGGGGTTGGACAGGGTGGTACTTC.

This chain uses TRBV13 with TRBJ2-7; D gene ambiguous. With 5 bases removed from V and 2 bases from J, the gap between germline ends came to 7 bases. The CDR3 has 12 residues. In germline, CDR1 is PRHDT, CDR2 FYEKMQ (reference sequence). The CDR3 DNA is TGTGCCAGCAGCGCGAACACCTACGAGCAGTACTTC. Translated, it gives CASSANTYEQYF.

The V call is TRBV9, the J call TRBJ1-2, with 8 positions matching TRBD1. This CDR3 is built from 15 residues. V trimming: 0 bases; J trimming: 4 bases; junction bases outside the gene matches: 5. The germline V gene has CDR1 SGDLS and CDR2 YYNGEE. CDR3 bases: TGTGCCAGCAGCGTAGCTCCCGGGACAGGCTATGGCTACACCTTC. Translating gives CASSVAPGTGYGYTF.

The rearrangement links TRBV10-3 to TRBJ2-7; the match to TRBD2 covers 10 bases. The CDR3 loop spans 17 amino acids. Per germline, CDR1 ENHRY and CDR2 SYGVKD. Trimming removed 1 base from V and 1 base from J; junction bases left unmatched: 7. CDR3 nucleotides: TGTGCCATCAGTGAGTGGACCGGGACTAGCGAGTCCTACGAGCAGTACTTC. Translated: CAISEWTGTSESYEQYF.

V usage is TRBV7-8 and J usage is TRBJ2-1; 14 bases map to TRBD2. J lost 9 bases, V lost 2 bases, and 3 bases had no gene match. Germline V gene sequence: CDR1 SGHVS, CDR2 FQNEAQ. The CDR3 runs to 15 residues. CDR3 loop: CASSLRLAGGPEQFF. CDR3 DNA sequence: TGTGCCAGCAGCTTACGACTAGCGGGGGGGCCTGAGCAGTTCTTC.

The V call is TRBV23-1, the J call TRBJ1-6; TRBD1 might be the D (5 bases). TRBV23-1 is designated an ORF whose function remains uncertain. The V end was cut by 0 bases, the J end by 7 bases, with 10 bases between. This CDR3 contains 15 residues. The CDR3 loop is CASSQSRTPNSPLHF. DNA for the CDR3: TGCGCCAGCAGTCAATCGAGGACACCGAATTCACCCCTCCACTTT.

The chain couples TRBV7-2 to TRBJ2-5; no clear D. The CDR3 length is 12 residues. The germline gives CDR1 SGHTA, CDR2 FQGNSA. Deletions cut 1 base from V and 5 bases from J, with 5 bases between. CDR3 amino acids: CASSLVVETQYF. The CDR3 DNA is TGTGCCAGCAGCTTAGTGGTCGAGACCCAGTACTTC.

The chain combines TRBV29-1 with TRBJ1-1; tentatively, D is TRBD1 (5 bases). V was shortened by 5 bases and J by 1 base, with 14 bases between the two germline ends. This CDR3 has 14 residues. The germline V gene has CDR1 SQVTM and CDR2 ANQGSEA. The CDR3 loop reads CSVRDLQGNTEAFF. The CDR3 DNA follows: TGCAGCGTTCGAGATTTGCAGGGGAACACTGAAGCTTTCTTT.

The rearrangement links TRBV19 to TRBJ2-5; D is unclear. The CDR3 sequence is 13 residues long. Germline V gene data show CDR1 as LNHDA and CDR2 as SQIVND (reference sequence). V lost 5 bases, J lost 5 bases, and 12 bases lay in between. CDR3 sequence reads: CASSFGPPETQYF. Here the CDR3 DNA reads TGTGCCAGTAGTTTCGGGCCCCCGGAGACCCAGTACTTC.

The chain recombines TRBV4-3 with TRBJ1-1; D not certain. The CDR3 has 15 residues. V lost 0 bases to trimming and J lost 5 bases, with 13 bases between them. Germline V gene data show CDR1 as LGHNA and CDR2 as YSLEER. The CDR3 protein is CASSQDAPGWTEAFF. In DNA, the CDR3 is TGCGCCAGCAGCCAAGATGCCCCCGGGTGGACTGAAGCTTTCTTT.

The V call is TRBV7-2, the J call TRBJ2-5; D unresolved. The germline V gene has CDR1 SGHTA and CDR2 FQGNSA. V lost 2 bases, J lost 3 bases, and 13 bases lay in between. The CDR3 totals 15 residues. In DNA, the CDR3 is TGTGCCAGCAGCTTATTAGGGATCCAGAAAGAGACCCAGTACTTC. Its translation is CASSLLGIQKETQYF.

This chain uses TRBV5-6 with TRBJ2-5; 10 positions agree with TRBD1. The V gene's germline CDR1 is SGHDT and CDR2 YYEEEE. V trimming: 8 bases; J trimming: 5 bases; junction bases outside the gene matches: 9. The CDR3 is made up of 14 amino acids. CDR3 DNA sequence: TGTGCCAGTCGGGGACAGGGGTACACGGAGACCCAGTACTTC. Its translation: CASRGQGYTETQYF.

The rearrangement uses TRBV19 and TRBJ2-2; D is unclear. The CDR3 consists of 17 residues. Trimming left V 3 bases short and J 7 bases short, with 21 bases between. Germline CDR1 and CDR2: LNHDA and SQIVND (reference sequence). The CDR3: CASSISPLVSKGGELFF. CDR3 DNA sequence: TGTGCCAGTAGTATTTCCCCTCTGGTCTCTAAGGGCGGGGAGCTGTTTTTT. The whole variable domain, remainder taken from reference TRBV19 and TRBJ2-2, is DGGITQSPKYLFRKEGQNVTLSCEQNLNHDAMYWYRQDPGQGLRLIYYSQIVNDFQKGDIAEGYSVSREKKESFPLTVTSAQKNPTAFYLCASSISPLVSKGGELFFGEGSRLTVL.